These 10 T cell receptor beta chains share one sample of origin, sequenced in a study of blood T cell repertoires in COVID-19. Clones were read by immunoSEQ multiplex PCR, and TCRdb kept only the in-frame ones, dropping some. The table lists roughly 73,000 clones, under 85% of them singletons. The sequenced sample was peripheral blood. These receptors all stem from a man between 65 and 85 years old with acute or convalescent COVID-19.

The CDR3 region has the DNA TGTGCCAGCAGAGAGACAGGGGGCTGGGCTGAAGCTTTCTTT. Amino acid sequence: CASRETGGWAEAFF. The chain recombines TRBV28 with TRBJ1-1, with 10 nucleotides matching TRBD1. The CDR3 has 14 residues. Germline CDR1 reads MDHEN; CDR2 reads SYDVKM. With 6 bases clipped from V and 6 bases from J, the junction kept 7 bases outside the gene matches.

This chain connects TRBV19 to TRBJ2-1; tentative D call: TRBD2 (6 bases). This CDR3 has 14 residues. Trimming stripped 5 bases from V and 5 bases from J, with 13 bases between. Per the germline V gene, CDR1 is LNHDA and CDR2 is SQIVND (reference sequence). The CDR3 sequence is CASSPGLEDNEQFF. For the CDR3, the DNA is TGTGCCAGTAGTCCGGGACTGGAAGACAATGAGCAGTTCTTC. Full variable domain (remainder filled in from reference TRBV19 and TRBJ2-1): DGGITQSPKYLFRKEGQNVTLSCEQNLNHDAMYWYRQDPGQGLRLIYYSQIVNDFQKGDIAEGYSVSREKKESFPLTVTSAQKNPTAFYLCASSPGLEDNEQFFGPGTRLTVL.

V usage is TRBV11-2 and J usage is TRBJ2-7, with 13 bases that match TRBD2. Germline CDR1 is SGHAT and CDR2 is FQNNGV. The CDR3 has 16 residues. The V gene end was trimmed by 5 bases and the J gene end by 6 bases; junction bases not matched to a gene: 10. CDR3 protein: CASSPGLAGTSGEQYF. As DNA, the CDR3 is TGTGCCAGCAGCCCGGGACTAGCGGGGACATCAGGCGAGCAGTACTTC. The variable domain in full, with the rest retrieved from reference TRBV11-2 and TRBJ2-7, is EAGVAQSPRYKIIEKRQSVAFWCNPISGHATLYWYQQILGQGPKLLIQFQNNGVVDDSQLPKDRFSAERLKGVDSTLKIQPAKLEDSAVYLCASSPGLAGTSGEQYFGPGTRLTVT.

This chain uses TRBV7-8 with TRBJ2-5; D is ambiguous. The end of the DNA fits TRBJ2-7 better, so the J call may be wrong. Germline V gene data show CDR1 as SGHVS and CDR2 as FQNEAQ. The CDR3 loop spans 13 amino acids. Here the CDR3 DNA reads TGTGCCAGCAGCTTAGCGCCTGCCCTCGAGCAGTACTTC. Protein: CASSLAPALEQYF.

This chain uses TRBV14 with TRBJ1-1; no clear D gene. Germline CDR1 and CDR2: SGHDN and FVKESK. Trimming removed 2 bases at V and 0 bases at J, with 4 bases between. CDR3 length: 13 amino acids. This CDR3 reads CASSQSLNTEAFF. The CDR3 DNA reads as TGTGCCAGCAGCCAAAGCCTGAACACTGAAGCTTTCTTT.

This chain links TRBV29-1 with TRBJ2-5, with 9 bases lining up with TRBD2. The germline V gene has CDR1 SQVTM and CDR2 ANQGSEA. Losses at the gene ends were 7 bases for V and 4 bases for J; bases not matched to a gene: 13. This CDR3 region has 15 residues. CDR3 in amino acids: CSATLSGRGRETQYF. Written as DNA, the CDR3 is TGCAGCGCGACGCTTAGCGGGAGAGGGAGAGAGACCCAGTACTTC.

The J gene is TRBJ2-7, the V gene TRBV5-8; 12 positions match TRBD1. The V and J ends lost 3 bases and 7 bases, in that order; junction bases with no gene match: 5. This CDR3 is 14 amino acids long. Germline V gene lookup returns CDR1 SGHTS and CDR2 YDEGEE. The CDR3 DNA reads as TGTGCCAGCAGCTCGGGGACAGGGGGCAGGGAGCAGTACTTC. This codes for CASSSGTGGREQYF.

The chain couples TRBV28 to TRBJ1-5; TRBD1 agrees at 7 bases. Germline V gene lookup returns CDR1 MDHEN and CDR2 SYDVKM. V lost 6 bases, J lost 4 bases, and 9 bases stayed unmatched. CDR3 length: 15 amino acids. The CDR3 sequence: CASSPWDSLNQPQHF. The CDR3 nucleotides are TGTGCCAGCAGCCCCTGGGACAGCTTAAATCAGCCCCAGCATTTT.

This clone has a handful of counts. The V gene is TRBV10-3, the J gene TRBJ1-6, with a tentative D call TRBD1 (6 bases). Per germline, CDR1 ENHRY and CDR2 SYGVKD. The CDR3 is 12 amino acids. Trimming took off 7 bases at V and 9 bases at J, with 10 bases between the two ends. The chain's CDR3 is CAITTGFSPLHF. CDR3 in DNA: TGTGCCATCACCACAGGGTTTTCACCCCTCCACTTT.

The chain joins TRBV5-1 to TRBJ2-1; 13 positions agree with TRBD2. V lost 3 bases to trimming and J lost 7 bases; unmatched junction nucleotides: 22. The CDR3 has 21 residues. Germline V gene sequence: CDR1 SGHRS, CDR2 YFSETQ. The CDR3 reads CASSSFIPGRWTSGSGNEQFF. The CDR3, as DNA: TGCGCCAGCAGCTCTTTTATTCCGGGACGCTGGACTAGCGGGAGTGGTAATGAGCAGTTCTTC.